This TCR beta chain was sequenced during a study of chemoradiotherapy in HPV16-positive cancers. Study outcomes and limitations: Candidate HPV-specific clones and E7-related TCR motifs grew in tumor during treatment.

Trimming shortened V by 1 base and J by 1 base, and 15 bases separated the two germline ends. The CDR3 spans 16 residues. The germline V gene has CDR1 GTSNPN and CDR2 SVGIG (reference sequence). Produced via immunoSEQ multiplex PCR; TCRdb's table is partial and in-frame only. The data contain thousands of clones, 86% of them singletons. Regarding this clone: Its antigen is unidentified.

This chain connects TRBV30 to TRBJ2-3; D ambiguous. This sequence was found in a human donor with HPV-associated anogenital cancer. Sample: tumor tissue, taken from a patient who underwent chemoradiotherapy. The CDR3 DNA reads TGTGCCTGGAGTGCTCCGTTAGGCTACGGCACAGATACGCAGTATTTT. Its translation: CAWSAPLGYGTDTQYF. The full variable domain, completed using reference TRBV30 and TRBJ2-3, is SQTIHQWPATLVQPVGSPLSLECTVEGTSNPNLYWYRQAAGRGLQLLFYSVGIGQISSEVPQNLSASRPQDRQFILSSKKLLLSDSGFYLCAWSAPLGYGTDTQYFGPGTRLTVL.